This TCR beta chain was documented in a study of beta chain features in type 1 diabetes. The CDR3 is 12 residues long. V lost 7 bases and J lost 4, with 12 bases in between. Germline assignment: CDR1 SGHRS and CDR2 YFSETQ. Every isolated RNA sample was fully reverse transcribed, so sequencing captured expressed TCRB transcripts. Assay: immunoSEQ multiplex PCR; the TCRdb copy retains only in-frame clones and omits some. The sample lists 500,000 to 800,000 clones, around an eighth seen once, with around 0.12% in the top ten. Study observations and caveats: Insertion counts at VDJ junctions were lower in type 1 diabetes patients, who also showed more deletions there. A definitive answer on HLA type influencing TCRB rearrangement was not reached here. There was a moderate but significant shortening of TCRB CDR3s in all four CD4+ subsets of Type 1 diabetes patients. PCR, the amplification step, might favor shorter templates, equally in patients and controls.

This clone was picked up a small number of times. Its antigen is not known. The chain joins TRBV5-1 to TRBJ2-7; the D is unclear. The sequence was obtained from a man aged 25 to 45 with type 1 diabetes. The sample consisted of naive CD4+ T cells from blood. CDR3 region: CASASSDYEQYF. In nucleotides, the CDR3 is TGCGCCAGCGCAAGCAGCGATTACGAGCAGTACTTC.